This TCR beta chain was observed in a study of T cell repertoires in cytomegalovirus infection. In the study overall: A matching HLA type, together with CMV infection, was signaled by public TCR beta signatures. Study-level results: What dominated the ex vivo response were HLA-C-restricted CMV-specific TCR beta clonotypes. The study identified carriers of CMV plus the relevant HLA from cumulative public TCR beta family frequency.

This clonotype was found a few times. As yet, its antigen is unknown. There are 16 residues in the CDR3. V lost 0 bases and J lost 1, with 13 bases in between. Germline values: CDR1 DFQATT, CDR2 SNEGSKA (reference sequence). TCRdb redid the calling of the reads with MiXCR, one entry per CDR3 protein. The sample holds about 740,000 distinct CDR3 sequences, under 40% seen once. The source of this sequence is a human donor in good health (CMV status not recorded). Some clones in this sample may be carry-over from other donors' samples. The sequencing sample was made of PBMCs. The V and J genes are TRBV20-1 and TRBJ2-1; perhaps TRBD2 as D (6 bases). This CDR3 is CSARDMAGKSYNEQFF. CDR3 DNA: TGCAGTGCTAGAGATATGGCGGGAAAATCCTACAATGAGCAGTTCTTC.